This TCR beta chain was retrieved from a study of CD8 T cells in ankylosing spondylitis. Study results and caveats: Made up of eight highly homologous variants, a TCR beta motif appeared characteristic of ankylosing spondylitis blood.

TCRdb re-called the 5' RACE reads with MiXCR, one entry per CDR3 protein. The sample lists hundreds of thousands of distinct CDR3 sequences, approximately 12% occurring once. V was cut by 4 bases and J by 3 bases, with 14 bases left in between. Germline CDR1 is SGHRS and CDR2 is YFSETQ. The CDR3 contains 14 residues. In regard to this clonotype: Its antigen remains unknown.

V usage is TRBV5-1 and J usage is TRBJ2-7; D perhaps matches TRBD1 (6 bases). The sequence was obtained from a male donor with ankylosing spondylitis. Input material: blood, either unsorted or a sorted T cell fraction (not recorded which). The CDR3 DNA reads as TGCGCCAGCAGCCCTTTACAGGGCAACTACGAGCAGTACTTC. Translated: CASSPLQGNYEQYF.